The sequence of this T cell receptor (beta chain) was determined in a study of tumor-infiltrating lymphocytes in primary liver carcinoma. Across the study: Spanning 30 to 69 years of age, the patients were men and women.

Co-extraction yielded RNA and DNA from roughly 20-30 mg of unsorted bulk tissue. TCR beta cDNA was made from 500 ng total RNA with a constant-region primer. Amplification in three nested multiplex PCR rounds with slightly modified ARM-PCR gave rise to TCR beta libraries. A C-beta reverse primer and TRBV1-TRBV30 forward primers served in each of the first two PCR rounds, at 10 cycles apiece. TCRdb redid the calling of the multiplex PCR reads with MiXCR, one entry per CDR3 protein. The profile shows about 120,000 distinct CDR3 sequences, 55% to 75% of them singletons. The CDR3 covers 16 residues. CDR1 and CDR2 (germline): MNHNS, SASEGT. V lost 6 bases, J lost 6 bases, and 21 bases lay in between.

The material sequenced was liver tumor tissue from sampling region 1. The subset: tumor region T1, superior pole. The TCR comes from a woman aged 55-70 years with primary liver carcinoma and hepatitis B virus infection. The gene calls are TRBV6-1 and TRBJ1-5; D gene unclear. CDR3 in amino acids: CASRGWAPCLPQPQHF. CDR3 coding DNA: TGTGCCAGCAGAGGGTGGGCCCCGTGTCTACCTCAGCCCCAGCATTTT.